This T cell receptor (beta chain) is drawn from a study of T-cell reconstitution after alpha-beta-depleted transplantation in children. There are a few counts of this clonotype. This CDR3 region has 17 residues. Germline CDR1 reads SGHVS; CDR2 reads FQNEAQ. The V segment lost 5 bases and the J segment 5 bases; nucleotides outside the gene matches: 16. A library of TCRbeta sequences, prepared with unique molecular identifiers, was generated. Via MiXCR, TCRdb re-called the PCR reads, giving one row per CDR3 protein. The sample includes about 210,000 distinct CDR3 sequences, approximately 17% of them seen just once.

This rearrangement joins TRBV7-8 to TRBJ1-1; 8 nucleotides match TRBD1. The specimen was PBMCs, mostly from graft donor cells, collected 360 days after TCRalphabeta/CD19-depleted stem cell transplant. This TCR derives from a male patient between 2 and 15 years old who had a stem cell transplant for acute lymphoblastic leukemia, so the T cells may come from the graft donor. In nucleotides, the CDR3 is TGTGCCAGCAGCCCTCCTCAAGGGACACAGGGGGGGACTGAAGCTTTCTTT. This encodes CASSPPQGTQGGTEAFF. Based on the CDR3 plus reference TRBV7-8 and TRBJ1-1, the full variable domain is GAGVSQSPRYKVAKRGQDVALRCDPISGHVSLFWYQQALGQGPEFLTYFQNEAQLDKSGLPSDRFFAERPEGSVSTLKIQRTQQEDSAVYLCASSPPQGTQGGTEAFFGQGTRLTVV.